The rows below give T cell receptor beta chains drawn from one sample of a study of early T cells in non-severe SARS-CoV-2 infection. TCRdb ran MiXCR on the 5' RACE reads and lists one entry per CDR3 protein. The sample records around 28,000 distinct CDR3 sequences, roughly 4.1% being singletons. Sequencing used whole blood. The receptors here all came from an adult who was a healthcare worker with PCR-confirmed SARS-CoV-2 infection or an uninfected control (not recorded which). CDR3s include the opening cysteine and the closing phenylalanine or tryptophan. The D gene is left open where the match is weak. Not all rows give a size; the values are once, few, many and, for expanded clones, a class.

v_call,d_call,clone_size,j_call,cdr3_nt,cdr3_aa
TRBV9,NA,many,TRBJ1-5,TGTGCCAGCAGCGTAGATTCCGACAGTAGCCAGCCCCAGCATTTT,CASSVDSDSSQPQHF
TRBV7-9,NA,many,TRBJ2-7,TGTGCCAGCAGCCCCGGCCTAGGGGACGAGCAGTACTTC,CASSPGLGDEQYF
TRBV7-8,NA,NA,TRBJ2-3,TGTGCCAGCAGCTCGTTGCTGGCAACAGATACGCAGTATTTT,CASSSLLATDTQYF
TRBV27,NA,many,TRBJ1-6,TGTGCCAGCAGTCCTTCCCGGGGTTTCTTACCCCTCCACTTT,CASSPSRGFLPLHF
TRBV30,TRBD2,many,TRBJ2-3,TGTGCCTGGAGTGCCAAGGGACTAGCGGGCCCAGATACGCAGTATTTT,CAWSAKGLAGPDTQYF
TRBV2,TRBD2,NA,TRBJ2-2,TGTGCCAGCAGTGGTCTAGCGGGAGCCGGGGAGCTGTTTTTT,CASSGLAGAGELFF
TRBV3-1,NA,many,TRBJ2-3,TGTGCCAGCAGCCAAAGAGGAACAGATACGCAGTATTTT,CASSQRGTDTQYF
TRBV3-1,TRBD2,NA,TRBJ2-2,TGTGCCAGCAGGGGGACTAGCGGGAGGGAGTCGAACACCGGGGAGCTGTTTTTT,CASRGTSGRESNTGELFF
TRBV10-2,NA,many,TRBJ2-7,TGCGCCAGCCTCGGCGTCTCCTACGAGCAGTACTTC,CASLGVSYEQYF
TRBV2,TRBD2,NA,TRBJ2-7,TGTGCCAGCCGGATGAACGGGGGGTCCTCCTACGAGCAGTACTTC,CASRMNGGSSYEQYF
TRBV9,NA,many,TRBJ2-7,TGTGCCAGCAGCCCAGACGCCAGGAATAACTACGAGCAGTACTTC,CASSPDARNNYEQYF
TRBV29-1,TRBD1,NA,TRBJ2-7,TGCAGCGTTGGTAACAGACAGGGGAGCTACGAGCAGTACTTC,CSVGNRQGSYEQYF
TRBV19,TRBD2,few,TRBJ2-7,TGTGCCAGTAGTGGCCCGGGACTAGCTTTGGTCGGCGAGCAGTACTTC,CASSGPGLALVGEQYF
TRBV28,NA,many,TRBJ2-1,TGTGCCAGCAGGATGTACCATGAGCAGTTCTTC,CASRMYHEQFF
TRBV4-2,TRBD1,many,TRBJ2-3,TGTGCCAGCAGCCAAGGGACAGGGGGGACAGATACGCAGTATTTT,CASSQGTGGTDTQYF